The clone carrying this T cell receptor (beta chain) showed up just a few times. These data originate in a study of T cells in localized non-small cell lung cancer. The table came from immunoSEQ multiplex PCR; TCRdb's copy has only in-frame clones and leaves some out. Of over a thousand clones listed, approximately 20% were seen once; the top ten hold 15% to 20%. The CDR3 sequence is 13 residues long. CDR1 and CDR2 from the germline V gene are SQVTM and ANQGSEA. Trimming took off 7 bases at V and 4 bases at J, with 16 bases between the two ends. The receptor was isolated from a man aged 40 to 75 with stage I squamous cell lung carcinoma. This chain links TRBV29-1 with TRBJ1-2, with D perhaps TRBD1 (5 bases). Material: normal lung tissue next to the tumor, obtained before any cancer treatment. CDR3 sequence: CSAGTTPRYGYTF. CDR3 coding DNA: TGCAGCGCCGGGACCACCCCACGCTATGGCTACACCTTC.